These T cell receptor beta chains were read from a single sample in a study of cytomegalovirus exposure and HLA in healthy donors. Assay: immunoSEQ multiplex PCR; the TCRdb copy retains only in-frame clones and omits some. The table lists 200,000 to 250,000 clones, over 75% of them singletons. Sequenced sample: PBMCs. The receptors originated from a woman aged 18 to 35 in good health and CMV-seropositive. Both conserved end residues are part of each CDR3. D genes are given only for firm matches. Part of the rows lack a size; the others show once, few, many or a class for expanded clones.

CDR3nt: TGTGCCAGCAGCTTAGCAAAATCTAAAAAACTGTTTTTT
CDR3aa: CASSLAKSKKLFF
j_gene: TRBJ1-4
abundance: -
d_gene: -
v_gene: TRBV11-2

CDR3nt: TGCGCCAGCAGCCAGCTAGCGGGAGTCTTCGAGCAGTACTTC
CDR3aa: CASSQLAGVFEQYF
j_gene: TRBJ2-7
abundance: once
d_gene: TRBD2
v_gene: TRBV4-1

CDR3nt: TGCGCCAGCAGCCAGCCCGGGGTGAACTACGAGCAGTACTTC
CDR3aa: CASSQPGVNYEQYF
j_gene: TRBJ2-7
abundance: once
d_gene: -
v_gene: TRBV4-1

CDR3nt: TGTGCCTGGAGCGGGGGACGGGACACTGAAGCTTTCTTT
CDR3aa: CAWSGGRDTEAFF
j_gene: TRBJ1-1
abundance: -
d_gene: -
v_gene: TRBV30

CDR3nt: TGTGCCAACGCCGGGACTAGTCTCTCTAATGAGCAGTTCTTC
CDR3aa: CANAGTSLSNEQFF
j_gene: TRBJ2-1
abundance: -
d_gene: TRBD2
v_gene: TRBV7-3

CDR3nt: TGTGCCAGCAGCCAGGGACAGGGGGCAGTATACGAGCAGTACTTC
CDR3aa: CASSQGQGAVYEQYF
j_gene: TRBJ2-7
abundance: -
d_gene: TRBD1
v_gene: TRBV28

CDR3nt: TGTGCCAGCAGTGGGACTTTTCTCGCCTTAAACACCGGGGAGCTGTTTTTT
CDR3aa: CASSGTFLALNTGELFF
j_gene: TRBJ2-2
abundance: -
d_gene: -
v_gene: TRBV6-4

CDR3nt: TGCGCCAGCAGCAGGACAGGGAGGTCGACAGATACGCAGTATTTT
CDR3aa: CASSRTGRSTDTQYF
j_gene: TRBJ2-3
abundance: once
d_gene: TRBD1
v_gene: TRBV5-1

CDR3nt: TGTGCCAGCAGTTTATGGGCTAGCGGTACCACAGATACGCAGTATTTT
CDR3aa: CASSLWASGTTDTQYF
j_gene: TRBJ2-3
abundance: -
d_gene: TRBD2
v_gene: TRBV27

CDR3nt: TGTGCCAGCAGCCTGGGACAGGTGGGGAACACTGAAGCTTTCTTT
CDR3aa: CASSLGQVGNTEAFF
j_gene: TRBJ1-1
abundance: -
d_gene: TRBD1
v_gene: TRBV5-4

CDR3nt: TGTGCCAGCAGTTTCGAGGGCGGGACTAGCGTTCGAGATGAGCAGTTCTTC
CDR3aa: CASSFEGGTSVRDEQFF
j_gene: TRBJ2-1
abundance: -
d_gene: TRBD2
v_gene: TRBV27

CDR3nt: TGTGCCAGCAGTGAGGGCGGAGGGGGCAACTATGGCTACACCTTC
CDR3aa: CASSEGGGGNYGYTF
j_gene: TRBJ1-2
abundance: -
d_gene: TRBD1
v_gene: TRBV6-4

CDR3nt: TGTGCCAGCAGCTTGGACAGGGTCTTCGCCGAGCAGTACTTC
CDR3aa: CASSLDRVFAEQYF
j_gene: TRBJ2-7
abundance: -
d_gene: -
v_gene: TRBV5-4

CDR3nt: TGTGCCAGCTCACCACAAATTATAAGGGGGAGTGGCTACACCTTC
CDR3aa: CASSPQIIRGSGYTF
j_gene: TRBJ1-2
abundance: -
d_gene: -
v_gene: TRBV18

CDR3nt: TGTGCCAGCAGTGAATTCAGGGCAGGGGGTGACAATGAGCAGTTCTTC
CDR3aa: CASSEFRAGGDNEQFF
j_gene: TRBJ2-1
abundance: -
d_gene: TRBD1
v_gene: TRBV25-1

CDR3nt: TGTGCCAGCAGTTACAGGGGACAGCAGTTCTTC
CDR3aa: CASSYRGQQFF
j_gene: TRBJ2-1
abundance: -
d_gene: TRBD1
v_gene: TRBV28

CDR3nt: TGCGCCAGCAGCCAAACAGGGGGCTCTAAGACCCAGTACTTC
CDR3aa: CASSQTGGSKTQYF
j_gene: TRBJ2-5
abundance: -
d_gene: TRBD1
v_gene: TRBV4-1

CDR3nt: TGTGCCAGCAGCGTAGTGGGTGGGAGGCGAGAGACCCAGTACTTC
CDR3aa: CASSVVGGRRETQYF
j_gene: TRBJ2-5
abundance: -
d_gene: -
v_gene: TRBV9

CDR3nt: TGTGCCACAATTAGGCAGGGTGGGGCTGGCTACACCTTC
CDR3aa: CATIRQGGAGYTF
j_gene: TRBJ1-2
abundance: -
d_gene: -
v_gene: TRBV28

CDR3nt: TGCGCCACCGGGACTAGCGGGAGGTGGTACGAGCAGTACTTC
CDR3aa: CATGTSGRWYEQYF
j_gene: TRBJ2-7
abundance: -
d_gene: TRBD2
v_gene: TRBV10-2

CDR3nt: TGTGCCAGCAGTTACCGAGAACCCGGGGAGCTGTTTTTT
CDR3aa: CASSYREPGELFF
j_gene: TRBJ2-2
abundance: -
d_gene: -
v_gene: TRBV6-5

CDR3nt: TGTGCCAGCTCGCGGGGACAGGGCTGGAATGAGCAGTTCTTC
CDR3aa: CASSRGQGWNEQFF
j_gene: TRBJ2-1
abundance: once
d_gene: TRBD1
v_gene: TRBV18

CDR3nt: TGTGCCAGCCCCTCACTCCGAGGGTTCACCGGGGAGCTGTTTTTT
CDR3aa: CASPSLRGFTGELFF
j_gene: TRBJ2-2
abundance: -
d_gene: -
v_gene: TRBV6-1

CDR3nt: TGCAGCGTTGTAGTGGACTCCGCCTACGAGCAGTACTTC
CDR3aa: CSVVVDSAYEQYF
j_gene: TRBJ2-7
abundance: once
d_gene: -
v_gene: TRBV29-1

CDR3nt: TGCGCCAGCAGCCAAGATAGAACTCGACAGGGGAATCAGCCCCAGCATTTT
CDR3aa: CASSQDRTRQGNQPQHF
j_gene: TRBJ1-5
abundance: -
d_gene: TRBD1
v_gene: TRBV4-1

CDR3nt: TGTGCCAGCAGCCCGGGACTCTTCTACGAGCAGTACTTC
CDR3aa: CASSPGLFYEQYF
j_gene: TRBJ2-7
abundance: -
d_gene: -
v_gene: TRBV11-2

CDR3nt: TGCGCCAGCAGCTTGGCCGGGACTAGCGGGAGAGCCTACGAGCAGTACTTC
CDR3aa: CASSLAGTSGRAYEQYF
j_gene: TRBJ2-7
abundance: -
d_gene: TRBD2
v_gene: TRBV5-1

CDR3nt: TGTGCCAGCAGTGAGGGCCCGAGCTCTAACTATGGCTACACCTTC
CDR3aa: CASSEGPSSNYGYTF
j_gene: TRBJ1-2
abundance: -
d_gene: -
v_gene: TRBV7-9

CDR3nt: TGCAGCGTTTTAGGAGTTAAGGCCAAAAACATTCAGTACTTC
CDR3aa: CSVLGVKAKNIQYF
j_gene: TRBJ2-4
abundance: -
d_gene: -
v_gene: TRBV29-1

CDR3nt: TGTGCCAGCGTAAGGGGGGGCGAGCAGTACTTC
CDR3aa: CASVRGGEQYF
j_gene: TRBJ2-7
abundance: -
d_gene: -
v_gene: TRBV28

CDR3nt: TGTGCCAGCAGCCGATTGGGGACAGGGACTGAGCAGTACTTC
CDR3aa: CASSRLGTGTEQYF
j_gene: TRBJ2-7
abundance: -
d_gene: TRBD1
v_gene: TRBV7-9

CDR3nt: TGTGCCAGCAGCCCCCGTGACTCAGACAGCCACACCGGGGAGCTGTTTTTT
CDR3aa: CASSPRDSDSHTGELFF
j_gene: TRBJ2-2
abundance: -
d_gene: -
v_gene: TRBV9

CDR3nt: TGTGCCAGCAGTTCCTTCGTAGGACTAGGGTATATGGCGGATACGCAGTATTTT
CDR3aa: CASSSFVGLGYMADTQYF
j_gene: TRBJ2-3
abundance: -
d_gene: TRBD2
v_gene: TRBV27

CDR3nt: TGCGCCAGCAGCCAAGTTATATTGCGCCAAAACCCGCGGACTGAAGCTTTCTTT
CDR3aa: CASSQVILRQNPRTEAFF
j_gene: TRBJ1-1
abundance: once
d_gene: -
v_gene: TRBV4-1

CDR3nt: TGTGCCAGCAGCTTCCTAGTACCGGGCAGGGGGCCCCAGCATTTT
CDR3aa: CASSFLVPGRGPQHF
j_gene: TRBJ1-5
abundance: -
d_gene: -
v_gene: TRBV7-8

CDR3nt: TGCGCCAGCAGCCCGGGACTAGCGGGGGACTACTCCTACGAGCAGTACTTC
CDR3aa: CASSPGLAGDYSYEQYF
j_gene: TRBJ2-7
abundance: -
d_gene: TRBD2
v_gene: TRBV5-1

CDR3nt: TGTGCCAGCAGCTTGGTTGCGGGAGAGCCCACAGATACGCAGTATTTT
CDR3aa: CASSLVAGEPTDTQYF
j_gene: TRBJ2-3
abundance: -
d_gene: TRBD2
v_gene: TRBV5-4

CDR3nt: TGTGCCTGGGACCCTGGGACAGGGATTGGTGAAGCTTTCTTT
CDR3aa: CAWDPGTGIGEAFF
j_gene: TRBJ1-1
abundance: -
d_gene: TRBD1
v_gene: TRBV30

CDR3nt: TGTGCCAGCAGCGTATCCGGGGGAATGAACACTGAAGCTTTCTTT
CDR3aa: CASSVSGGMNTEAFF
j_gene: TRBJ1-1
abundance: -
d_gene: -
v_gene: TRBV9

CDR3nt: TGTGCCAGCAGGGACAGGGGTCTTAACAATCAGCCCCAGCATTTT
CDR3aa: CASRDRGLNNQPQHF
j_gene: TRBJ1-5
abundance: -
d_gene: TRBD1
v_gene: TRBV2

CDR3nt: TGTGCCAGCTCACCAAGGGGGGGACAGGCCTTGTGGACATCCTTCGAGCAGTACTTC
CDR3aa: CASSPRGGQALWTSFEQYF
j_gene: TRBJ2-7
abundance: -
d_gene: -
v_gene: TRBV18

CDR3nt: TGTGCCAGCAGTCAGACAGGGGTCCTCTCCTACGAGCAGTACTTC
CDR3aa: CASSQTGVLSYEQYF
j_gene: TRBJ2-7
abundance: -
d_gene: TRBD1
v_gene: TRBV6-5

CDR3nt: TGTGCCAGCAGCTTGTGGCAGGGGATAAGTAAAACTGAAGCTTTCTTT
CDR3aa: CASSLWQGISKTEAFF
j_gene: TRBJ1-1
abundance: -
d_gene: -
v_gene: TRBV5-4

CDR3nt: TGCGCCAGCAGCCAAGAACTTAGCTCCTACAATGAGCAGTTCTTC
CDR3aa: CASSQELSSYNEQFF
j_gene: TRBJ2-1
abundance: -
d_gene: -
v_gene: TRBV4-1

CDR3nt: TGTGCCAGCAGCTTAGGACTAGGTCAGCCCCAGCATTTT
CDR3aa: CASSLGLGQPQHF
j_gene: TRBJ1-5
abundance: -
d_gene: -
v_gene: TRBV11-2

CDR3nt: TGTGCCAGTATGCAACAGGGGGAAACTAATGAAAAACTGTTTTTT
CDR3aa: CASMQQGETNEKLFF
j_gene: TRBJ1-4
abundance: -
d_gene: TRBD1
v_gene: TRBV7-9

CDR3nt: TGTGCCAGCAGCTTTTCTCAAGGGAGTGAGCAGTTCTTC
CDR3aa: CASSFSQGSEQFF
j_gene: TRBJ2-1
abundance: -
d_gene: -
v_gene: TRBV7-3

CDR3nt: TGCGCCAGCAACCCACGACAGGCCTGGGACACTGAAGCTTTCTTT
CDR3aa: CASNPRQAWDTEAFF
j_gene: TRBJ1-1
abundance: -
d_gene: -
v_gene: TRBV4-1

CDR3nt: TGTGCCAGTAGTCCAGCGGGAGCCCTAGAGACCCAGTACTTC
CDR3aa: CASSPAGALETQYF
j_gene: TRBJ2-5
abundance: -
d_gene: TRBD2
v_gene: TRBV19